This TCR beta chain emerged from a study of HIV-infected patients and healthy controls. The CDR3 is 19 amino acids. The germline CDR1 and CDR2 sequences are LNHDA and SQIVND (reference sequence). The trim removed 4 bases at V and 0 bases at J, leaving 9 bases unmatched. Whole blood was used without fractionation, so all unsorted peripheral T cells were included. Alpha and beta constant-region primers primed reverse transcription of around 540 ng RNA. Using multiplexing indices, alpha and beta chain libraries were generated apart by chain-specific third strand synthesis. TCRdb reprocessed the 5' RACE reads with MiXCR, giving one entry per CDR3 protein. Among more than 9,000 distinct CDR3 sequences listed, around 9.3% were seen once. This clonotype was detected many times.

The J gene is TRBJ2-4, the V gene TRBV19, with 13 bases that match TRBD2. The receptor's source is an adult with HIV infection. The donor label of this sample is uncertain. The sample was blood, taken before antiretroviral therapy. The chain's CDR3 is CASSTPGLAGSGAKNIQYF. CDR3 nucleotides: TGTGCCAGTAGTACGCCGGGACTAGCGGGATCAGGAGCCAAAAACATTCAGTACTTC.